Given below is one T cell receptor beta chain in context. These data originate in a study of blood T cell repertoires in COVID-19. Generated by immunoSEQ multiplex PCR, the TCRdb table keeps only in-frame clones and is missing some. Of some 150,000 clones in the sample, 85% were seen once. The source is a middle-aged man with acute or convalescent COVID-19. Input material: peripheral blood.

CDR3 DNA sequence: TGTGCCAGCAGTACCCCGGGACAGGGCTACGAGCAGTACTTC. This translates into CASSTPGQGYEQYF. The chain couples TRBV27 to TRBJ2-7, with 9 bases fitting TRBD1. This CDR3 has 14 residues. Per the germline V gene, CDR1 is MNHEY and CDR2 is SMNVEV (reference sequence). With V trimmed by 5 bases and J by 3 bases, 5 bases remained unmatched.